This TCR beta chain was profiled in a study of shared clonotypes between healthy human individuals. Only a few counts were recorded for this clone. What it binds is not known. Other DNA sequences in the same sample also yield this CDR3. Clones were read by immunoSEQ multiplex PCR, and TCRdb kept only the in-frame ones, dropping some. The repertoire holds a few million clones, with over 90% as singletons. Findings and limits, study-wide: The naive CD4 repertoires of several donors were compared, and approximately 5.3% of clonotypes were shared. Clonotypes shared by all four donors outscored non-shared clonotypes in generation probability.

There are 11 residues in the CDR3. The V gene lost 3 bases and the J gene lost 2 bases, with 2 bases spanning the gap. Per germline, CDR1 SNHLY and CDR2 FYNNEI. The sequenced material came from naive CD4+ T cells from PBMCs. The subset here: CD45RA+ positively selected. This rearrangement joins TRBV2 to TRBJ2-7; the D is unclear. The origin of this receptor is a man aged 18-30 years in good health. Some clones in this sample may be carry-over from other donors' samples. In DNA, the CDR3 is TGTGCCAGCAGTGAGGCCTACGAGCAGTACTTC. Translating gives CASSEAYEQYF.